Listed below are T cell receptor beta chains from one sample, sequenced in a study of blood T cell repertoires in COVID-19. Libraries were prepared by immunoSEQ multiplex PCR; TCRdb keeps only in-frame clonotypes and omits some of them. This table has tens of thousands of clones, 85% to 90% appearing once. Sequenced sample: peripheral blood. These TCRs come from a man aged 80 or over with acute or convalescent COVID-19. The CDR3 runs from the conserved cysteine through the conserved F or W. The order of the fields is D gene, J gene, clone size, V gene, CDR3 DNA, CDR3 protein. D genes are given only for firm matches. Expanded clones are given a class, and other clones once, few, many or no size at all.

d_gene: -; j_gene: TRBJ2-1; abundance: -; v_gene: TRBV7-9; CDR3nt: TGTGCCAGCAGCTTAGAAAGCGGAAGCTCCTACAATGAGCAGTTCTTC; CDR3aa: CASSLESGSSYNEQFF
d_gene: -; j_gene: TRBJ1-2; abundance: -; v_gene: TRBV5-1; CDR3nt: TGCGCCAGCGGAGACTCAAATAAAAACTATGGCTACACCTTC; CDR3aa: CASGDSNKNYGYTF
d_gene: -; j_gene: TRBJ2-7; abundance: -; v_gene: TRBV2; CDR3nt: TGTGCCAGTACCCGCGAATTAAGCTCCTACGAGCAGTACTTC; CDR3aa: CASTRELSSYEQYF
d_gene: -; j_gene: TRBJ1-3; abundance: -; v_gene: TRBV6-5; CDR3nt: TGTGCCAGCAGAAGGGGGTCGGGAAACACCATATATTTT; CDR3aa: CASRRGSGNTIYF
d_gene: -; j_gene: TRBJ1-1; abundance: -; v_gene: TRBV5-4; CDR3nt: TGTGCCAGCAGCTCCCCAGGGGCAACTAGGAACACTGAAGCTTTCTTT; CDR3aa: CASSSPGATRNTEAFF
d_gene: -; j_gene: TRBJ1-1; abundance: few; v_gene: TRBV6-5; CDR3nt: TGTGCCAGCAGTTACGCAGGGGCAGGGAACACTGAAGCTTTCTTT; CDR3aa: CASSYAGAGNTEAFF
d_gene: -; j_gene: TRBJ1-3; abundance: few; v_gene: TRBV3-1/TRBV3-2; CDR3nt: TGTGCCAGCAGCCAAGGGGGGGCTGGAAACACCATATATTTT; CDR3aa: CASSQGGAGNTIYF
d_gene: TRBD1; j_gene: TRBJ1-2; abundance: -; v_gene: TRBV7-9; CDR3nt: TGTGCCAGCAGCTTAGCTCTGGGACAGGGCGATGGCTACACCTTC; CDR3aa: CASSLALGQGDGYTF
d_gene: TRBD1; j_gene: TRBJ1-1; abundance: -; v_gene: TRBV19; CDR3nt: TGTGCCAGTAGTGCGACAGGGGGAAGGAACACTGAAGCTTTCTTT; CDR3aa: CASSATGGRNTEAFF
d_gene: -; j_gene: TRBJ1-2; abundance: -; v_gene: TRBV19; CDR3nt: TGTGCCAGTAGTATAAACGGTAACTATGGCTACACCTTC; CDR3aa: CASSINGNYGYTF
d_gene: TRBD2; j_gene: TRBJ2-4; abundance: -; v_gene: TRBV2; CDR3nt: TGTGCCAGCACCCCCTCGGGGGGGTCGATAGCCAAAAACATTCAGTACTTC; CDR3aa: CASTPSGGSIAKNIQYF
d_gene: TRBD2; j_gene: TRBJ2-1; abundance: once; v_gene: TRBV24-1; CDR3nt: TGTGCCACCAGTGACCCGCTAGCGGGGGGGTATAATGAGCAGTTCTTC; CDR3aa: CATSDPLAGGYNEQFF
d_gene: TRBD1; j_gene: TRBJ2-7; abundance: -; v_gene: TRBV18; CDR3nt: TGTGCCAGCTCAACCGGGACAGGGTCCTACGAGCAGTACTTC; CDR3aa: CASSTGTGSYEQYF
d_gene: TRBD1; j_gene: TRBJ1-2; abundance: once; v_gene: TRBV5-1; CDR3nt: TGCGCCAGCAGCGCTGGGACAGGGACCCGCTACACCTTC; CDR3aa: CASSAGTGTRYTF
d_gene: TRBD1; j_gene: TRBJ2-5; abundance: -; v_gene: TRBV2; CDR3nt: TGTGCCAGCAGCTCGGACAGGGCCTTAGAGACCCAGTACTTC; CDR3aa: CASSSDRALETQYF
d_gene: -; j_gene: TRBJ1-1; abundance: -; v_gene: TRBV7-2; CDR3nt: TGTGCCAGCAGCCCTACATCAGGGGTAACTGAAGCTTTCTTT; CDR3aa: CASSPTSGVTEAFF
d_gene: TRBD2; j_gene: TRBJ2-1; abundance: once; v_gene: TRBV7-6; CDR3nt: TGTGCCAGCAGCTCGTCGACTAGCGGGAGTTACAATGAGCAGTTCTTC; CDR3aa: CASSSSTSGSYNEQFF
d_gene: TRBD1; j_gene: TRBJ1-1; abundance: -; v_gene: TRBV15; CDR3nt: TGTGCCACCAGCAGAGCCAACAGGGGGCGGACTGAAGCTTTCTTT; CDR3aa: CATSRANRGRTEAFF
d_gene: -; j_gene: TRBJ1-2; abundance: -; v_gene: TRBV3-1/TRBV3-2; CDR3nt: TGTGCCAGCAGCCAAGTATCACAGATCTATGGCTACACCTTC; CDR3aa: CASSQVSQIYGYTF
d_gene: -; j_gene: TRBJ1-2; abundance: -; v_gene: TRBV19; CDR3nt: TGTGCCAGTAGCCCAACAGGGTACTATGGCTACACCTTC; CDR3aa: CASSPTGYYGYTF